Below are 20 T cell receptor beta chains sequenced from a single sample in a study of blood T cell repertoires in COVID-19. Using immunoSEQ multiplex PCR, the repertoire was profiled, and TCRdb retains in-frame clones only, with some absent. The data contain about 170,000 clones, about 89% of them singletons. The sequenced sample consisted of peripheral blood. The receptors shown here come from a man aged 70-80 years with acute or convalescent COVID-19.

The V and J genes are TRBV7-2 and TRBJ2-1; D may be TRBD2 (5 bases). Germline V CDR1 and CDR2: SGHTA, FQGNSA. The V end was cut by 2 bases, the J end by 2 bases, with 16 bases between. The CDR3 consists of 17 residues. CDR3 loop: CASSLSGSRFTYNEQFF. The CDR3 nucleotides are TGTGCCAGCAGCTTATCTGGGAGCCGATTTACCTACAATGAGCAGTTCTTC. Combining the CDR3 with reference TRBV7-2 and TRBJ2-1 gives the whole variable domain GAGVSQSPSNKVTEKGKDVELRCDPISGHTALYWYRQSLGQGLEFLIYFQGNSAPDKSGLPSDRFSAERTGGSVSTLTIQRTQQEDSAVYLCASSLSGSRFTYNEQFFGPGTRLTVL.

This chain uses TRBV3-1 (or the pseudogene TRBV3-2) with TRBJ2-3; D not certain. The length of the CDR3 is 13 residues. The germline gives CDR1 LGHDT, CDR2 YNNKEL (reference sequence). Trimming shortened V by 5 bases and J by 6 bases, and 12 bases separated the two germline ends. This CDR3 reads CASSNTDRDTQYF. Here the CDR3 DNA reads TGTGCCAGCAGCAACACAGATCGGGATACGCAGTATTTT.

V gene TRBV6-5 combines with J gene TRBJ1-3; D is undetermined. This CDR3 has 14 amino acids. The V end lost 5 bases, the J end lost 0 bases, and 8 bases lay between the germline ends. CDR1 MNHEY and CDR2 SVGAGI come from the germline V gene. CDR3 region: CASSPFSSGNTIYF. DNA for the CDR3: TGTGCCAGCAGTCCATTTAGCTCTGGAAACACCATATATTTT.

This clone was seen a few times. This rearrangement joins TRBV5-5 to TRBJ2-2; 9 bases map to TRBD1. CDR3 size: 17 residues. Per germline, CDR1 SGHKS and CDR2 YYEKEE (reference sequence). Trimming at V came to 1 base and at J to 4 bases, leaving 8 bases not matched to a gene. In DNA, the CDR3 is TGTGCCAGCAGCTTGCTATACAGGGGGCGGGGCACCGGGGAGCTGTTTTTT. Translated: CASSLLYRGRGTGELFF.

This clone was seen a few times. The genes are TRBV7-2 and TRBJ1-3; 8 bases agree with TRBD1. The ends lost 5 bases at V and 3 bases at J; junction bases unmatched: 6. Looked up from germline, CDR1 is SGHTA and CDR2 is FQGNSA. The CDR3 is made up of 15 amino acids. CDR3 protein: CASSAQGASGNTIYF. Written as DNA, the CDR3 is TGTGCCAGCAGCGCGCAGGGGGCGAGTGGAAACACCATATATTTT.

This sequence joins TRBV28 and TRBJ2-5; 7 nucleotides line up with TRBD2. This CDR3 comprises 14 residues. V lost 6 bases, J lost 1 base, and 5 bases stayed unmatched. Germline V CDR1 and CDR2: MDHEN, SYDVKM. CDR3 in amino acids: CASRVGGSQETQYF. The CDR3 region has the DNA TGTGCCAGCAGAGTCGGGGGGTCCCAAGAGACCCAGTACTTC.

The gene calls are TRBV28 and TRBJ2-7, with 8 bases identical to TRBD1. The CDR3 sequence is 17 residues long. With V trimmed by 2 bases and J by 1 base, 10 bases remained unmatched. Germline V CDR1 and CDR2: MDHEN, SYDVKM. CDR3 loop: CASSLGLGQGGSYEQYF. In DNA form, the CDR3 reads TGTGCCAGCAGTTTAGGTCTAGGACAGGGAGGATCCTACGAGCAGTACTTC.

This chain uses TRBV19 with TRBJ2-1; 8 bases fit TRBD2. The germline CDR1 and CDR2 sequences are LNHDA and SQIVND (reference sequence). CDR3 length equals 13 residues. CDR3 amino acids: CGSCGRTYNEQFF. In nucleotides, the CDR3 is TGTGGAAGTTGCGGGAGGACCTACAATGAGCAGTTCTTC.

This sequence joins TRBV10-3 and TRBJ2-2; D may be TRBD1 (6 bases). Trimming shortened V by 10 bases and J by 4 bases, and 10 bases separated the two germline ends. Germline V gives CDR1 ENHRY, CDR2 SYGVKD. The CDR3 sequence is 12 residues long. This CDR3 is CASQGFTGELFF. DNA of the CDR3: TGTGCCAGTCAGGGGTTCACCGGGGAGCTGTTTTTT.

The V call is TRBV19, the J call TRBJ1-2; perhaps TRBD1 as D (5 bases). CDR1 is LNHDA, CDR2 SQIVND, per germline (reference sequence). V lost 0 bases to trimming and J lost 9 bases, with 11 bases between them. This CDR3 is built from 13 residues. The CDR3 nucleotides are TGTGCCAGTAGTATAGAGTCCGGGGGGAGCTACACCTTC. This sequence encodes CASSIESGGSYTF.

The CDR3, as DNA: TGCAGCGGGGGGACAGGACAAGAGACCCAGTACTTC. This sequence encodes CSGGTGQETQYF. The V gene is TRBV29-1, the J gene TRBJ2-5, with 8 bases identical to TRBD1. This CDR3 has 12 residues. The germline V gene encodes CDR1 SQVTM and CDR2 ANQGSEA. The V gene end was trimmed by 7 bases and the J gene end by 2 bases; junction bases not matched to a gene: 3.

J is TRBJ1-3 and V is TRBV27; D is unresolved. Germline assignment: CDR1 MNHEY and CDR2 SMNVEV (reference sequence). The germline V and J ends were trimmed by 5 bases and 0 bases, with 11 bases remaining between them. This CDR3 comprises 15 residues. CDR3 coding DNA: TGTGCCAGCAGTCCCCTCCTATCCTCTGGAAACACCATATATTTT. It encodes CASSPLLSSGNTIYF.

The rearrangement uses TRBV28 and TRBJ1-2; maybe TRBD1 (5 bases). V lost 4 bases, J lost 0 bases, and 18 bases lay in between. Germline values: CDR1 MDHEN, CDR2 SYDVKM. This CDR3 spans 17 amino acids. The CDR3 nucleotides read TGTGCCAGCAGTTCCCGATTGGGGAGGGGAGCTAACTATGGCTACACCTTC. This sequence encodes CASSSRLGRGANYGYTF.

The chain joins TRBV4-3 to TRBJ1-2; unclear D gene. V was clipped by 1 base and J by 3 bases, with 15 bases between them. CDR3 length: 16 amino acids. Per germline, CDR1 LGHNA and CDR2 YSLEER. The CDR3 protein is CASSQGNRLLHYGYTF. The CDR3 region has the DNA TGCGCCAGCAGCCAAGGAAACAGACTACTCCACTATGGCTACACCTTC.

In its sample, this clone was seen once. This rearrangement joins TRBV14 to TRBJ2-1; the match to TRBD2 covers 13 bases. V trimming: 4 bases; J trimming: 9 bases; junction bases outside the gene matches: 9. The CDR3 extends over 16 amino acids. Germline assignment: CDR1 SGHDN and CDR2 FVKESK. In nucleotides, the CDR3 is TGTGCCAGCAGCCCCAGGACTAGCGGGAGTGCGGGTGAGCAGTTCTTC. Amino acids: CASSPRTSGSAGEQFF.

The chain combines TRBV2 with TRBJ2-1; 7 nucleotides line up with TRBD1. J gave up 5 bases and V 7 bases, and 5 bases lay outside the gene matches. The CDR3 totals 13 residues. Germline CDR1 and CDR2: SNHLY and FYNNEI. The CDR3 DNA is TGTGCCAGCAAATTGGACAGGAACAATGAGCAGTTCTTC. Its protein is CASKLDRNNEQFF.

The chain couples TRBV4-2 to TRBJ2-7; D perhaps matches TRBD2 (5 bases). Germline V gene lookup returns CDR1 LGHNA and CDR2 YNFKEQ. With 1 base removed from V and 0 bases from J, the gap between germline ends came to 7 bases. This CDR3 is built from 14 residues. The CDR3 DNA reads TGTGCCAGCAGCCAAGGAGGGTTCTCCTACGAGCAGTACTTC. Its translation is CASSQGGFSYEQYF.

This clone was observed a few times. This chain uses TRBV30 with TRBJ2-7, with D perhaps matching TRBD2 (5 bases). The germline V and J ends were trimmed by 4 bases and 6 bases, with 13 bases remaining between them. The CDR3 runs to 12 residues. Germline values: CDR1 GTSNPN, CDR2 SVGIG (reference sequence). This chain's CDR3 is CAWTPLGGEQYF. CDR3 coding DNA: TGTGCCTGGACCCCTCTAGGAGGCGAGCAGTACTTC.

J is TRBJ1-2 and V is TRBV15, with TRBD1 matching 8 bases. Germline CDR1 LNHNV, CDR2 YYDKDF (reference sequence). The CDR3 sequence is 14 residues long. The trim removed 5 bases at V and 7 bases at J, leaving 9 bases unmatched. The CDR3 reads CATSDRRGRRGYTF. The CDR3 DNA reads TGTGCCACCAGCGATCGCAGGGGGCGTCGTGGCTACACCTTC.

The chain employs TRBV27 and TRBJ1-5, with a weak D call TRBD1 (5 bases). The germline gives CDR1 MNHEY, CDR2 SMNVEV (reference sequence). This CDR3 contains 15 residues. V was clipped by 4 bases and J by 2 bases, with 12 bases between them. This CDR3 reads CASSSRQGGNQPQHF. The DNA of the CDR3 is TGTGCCAGCAGTTCACGGCAGGGCGGCAATCAGCCCCAGCATTTT.